The 18 T cell receptor beta chains in this list originate from one sample, sequenced in a study of blood T cell repertoires in COVID-19. Only in-frame clones appear in the TCRdb table, and some are missing; sequencing was by immunoSEQ multiplex PCR. The sample yields about 160,000 clones, 70% to 85% seen once. Sequencing input: peripheral blood. The source of these receptors is a woman older than 75 with acute or convalescent COVID-19.

J is TRBJ2-4 and V is TRBV20-1; D remains unclear. Trimming took off 3 bases at V and 12 bases at J, with 15 bases between the two ends. Germline values: CDR1 DFQATT, CDR2 SNEGSKA (reference sequence). This CDR3 region has 12 residues. The chain's CDR3 is CSASKEPHDQYF. The CDR3 coding sequence is TGCAGTGCTAGTAAGGAGCCGCATGATCAGTACTTC.

V and J are TRBV11-3 and TRBJ2-1; D may be TRBD2 (6 bases). Looked up from germline, CDR1 is SGHNT and CDR2 is YENEEA. Trimming removed 1 base from V and 10 bases from J, with 17 bases in between. This CDR3 has 15 residues. CDR3 nucleotide sequence: TGTGCCAGCAGCTTAGGCCTAGCGCCCATGGGGGAGCAGTTCTTC. It codes for CASSLGLAPMGEQFF.

This chain connects TRBV4-3 to TRBJ2-2; 8 nucleotides line up with TRBD1. V dropped 0 bases and J dropped 2; count of bases not matched to a gene: 5. This CDR3 is built from 17 residues. Germline values: CDR1 LGHNA, CDR2 YSLEER. The CDR3, as DNA: TGCGCCAGCAGCCAAGACCGGACAGGGCCAAACACCGGGGAGCTGTTTTTT. Translation gives CASSQDRTGPNTGELFF.

The J gene is TRBJ2-7, the V gene TRBV11-2; TRBD2 agrees at 7 bases. The V gene end was trimmed by 5 bases and the J gene end by 0 bases; junction bases not matched to a gene: 4. Germline V gives CDR1 SGHAT, CDR2 FQNNGV. The CDR3 has 14 residues. CDR3: CASSRGGSSYEQYF. The CDR3 DNA reads as TGTGCCAGCAGCCGGGGCGGGAGCTCCTACGAGCAGTACTTC.

V and J are TRBV11-3 and TRBJ1-3, with unresolved D. CDR1 and CDR2 (germline): SGHNT, YENEEA. Between the trimmed V and J ends, which lost 8 bases and 3 bases, there was a span of 11 bases. The CDR3 runs 13 residues. CDR3: CASAAGDGNTIYF. In nucleotides, the CDR3 is TGTGCCAGCGCAGCCGGAGATGGAAACACCATATATTTT.

The chain carries TRBV25-1 and TRBJ1-1; 11 bases are a match to TRBD1. CDR3 length equals 14 residues. The germline CDR1 and CDR2 sequences are MGHDK and SYGVNS. Trimming at V came to 6 bases and at J to 0 bases, leaving 0 bases not matched to a gene. CDR3 sequence reads: CASRDRGLNTEAFF. The CDR3 region has the DNA TGTGCCAGCAGGGACAGGGGGCTGAACACTGAAGCTTTCTTT.

The gene calls are TRBV19 and TRBJ1-1; D not certain. CDR1 LNHDA and CDR2 SQIVND come from the germline V gene (reference sequence). Trimming left V 1 base short and J 8 bases short, with 11 bases between. The CDR3 loop spans 13 amino acids. Here the CDR3 reads CASSIGRQAEAFF. The DNA of the CDR3 is TGTGCCAGTAGTATAGGGAGGCAGGCGGAAGCTTTCTTT.

The chain has TRBV18 and TRBJ2-1; TRBD1 matches at 9 bases. Germline V gene sequence: CDR1 KGHSH, CDR2 LQKENI. The CDR3 has 15 amino acids. V shed 3 bases, J shed 6 bases, and the junction held 6 bases outside the gene matches. CDR3 sequence: CASSPETGGGNEQFF. In nucleotides, the CDR3 is TGTGCCAGCTCACCGGAGACAGGGGGGGGCAATGAGCAGTTCTTC. The whole variable domain, filled in from reference TRBV18 and TRBJ2-1, reads NAGVMQNPRHLVRRRGQEARLRCSPMKGHSHVYWYRQLPEEGLKFMVYLQKENIIDESGMPKERFSAEFPKEGPSILRIQQVVRGDSAAYFCASSPETGGGNEQFFGPGTRLTVL.

CDR3 bases: TGTGCCAGCTCACTAAGGGGACAGGAAGGCAGTGGCTACACCTTC. It encodes CASSLRGQEGSGYTF. The V and J genes are TRBV18 and TRBJ1-2, with 8 bases matching TRBD1. Germline V gene sequence: CDR1 KGHSH, CDR2 LQKENI. The CDR3 runs to 15 residues. Trimming at V came to 4 bases and at J to 7 bases, leaving 11 bases not matched to a gene.

The gene calls are TRBV11-2 and TRBJ2-1, with a tentative D call TRBD2 (6 bases). Per the germline V gene, CDR1 is SGHAT and CDR2 is FQNNGV. V lost 5 bases to trimming and J lost 4 bases, with 18 bases between them. The CDR3 spans 16 residues. This CDR3 reads CASSERMGLGYNEQFF. CDR3 nucleotide sequence: TGTGCCAGCAGCGAACGAATGGGACTGGGGTACAATGAGCAGTTCTTC.

This rearrangement joins TRBV29-1 to TRBJ2-3, with D possibly matching TRBD1 (5 bases). V was trimmed by 7 bases and J by 0 bases, leaving 11 bases between them. Germline V CDR1 and CDR2: SQVTM, ANQGSEA. The CDR3 contains 13 residues. The chain's CDR3 is CSADSESTDTQYF. The CDR3 coding sequence is TGCAGCGCTGACAGCGAGAGCACAGATACGCAGTATTTT.

The chain carries TRBV19 and TRBJ1-1; unclear D gene. Germline CDR1 is LNHDA and CDR2 is SQIVND (reference sequence). The length of the CDR3 is 14 residues. The V end lost 3 bases, the J end lost 1 base, and 9 bases lay between the germline ends. In DNA, the CDR3 is TGTGCCAGTAGTATGCGGGTTACGAACACTGAAGCTTTCTTT. The encoded protein is CASSMRVTNTEAFF. The variable domain in full, completed from reference TRBV19 and TRBJ1-1, reads DGGITQSPKYLFRKEGQNVTLSCEQNLNHDAMYWYRQDPGQGLRLIYYSQIVNDFQKGDIAEGYSVSREKKESFPLTVTSAQKNPTAFYLCASSMRVTNTEAFFGQGTRLTVV.

The chain is built from TRBV30 and TRBJ1-3; D is unclear. This CDR3 spans 15 amino acids. V lost 4 bases and J lost 0, with 13 bases in between. Germline V gene sequence: CDR1 GTSNPN, CDR2 SVGIG (reference sequence). The CDR3 nucleotides are TGTGCCTGGACGGGAGAGAACACCTCTGGAAACACCATATATTTT. This gives the protein CAWTGENTSGNTIYF. The full variable domain, its missing parts supplied by reference TRBV30 and TRBJ1-3, is SQTIHQWPATLVQPVGSPLSLECTVEGTSNPNLYWYRQAAGRGLQLLFYSVGIGQISSEVPQNLSASRPQDRQFILSSKKLLLSDSGFYLCAWTGENTSGNTIYFGEGSWLTVV.

The V and J genes are TRBV6-5 and TRBJ1-4; TRBD1 is a possible D gene (5 bases). This CDR3 is 15 amino acids long. V was pared by 6 bases and J by 8 bases, with 19 bases between. The germline V gene encodes CDR1 MNHEY and CDR2 SVGAGI. CDR3 DNA: TGTGCCAGCAGGCCCGCGGGACGAGGACGAGAAAAACTGTTTTTT. Encoded protein: CASRPAGRGREKLFF.

The V gene is TRBV6-1, the J gene TRBJ1-2; D uncertain. Trimming pared 0 bases from V and 5 bases from J, leaving 4 bases between. The CDR3 extends over 12 amino acids. CDR1 and CDR2 (germline): MNHNS, SASEGT. CDR3 region: CASSEAAYGYTF. DNA of the CDR3: TGTGCCAGCAGTGAAGCAGCATATGGCTACACCTTC.

This clone was seen more than once but under ten times. The V gene is TRBV29-1, the J gene TRBJ2-1; the D gene is possibly TRBD1 (6 bases). CDR3 length equals 15 residues. The germline V and J ends were trimmed by 3 bases and 4 bases, with 16 bases remaining between them. CDR1 and CDR2 from the germline V gene are SQVTM and ANQGSEA. Here the CDR3 reads CSVESSGTRYNEQFF. The CDR3, as DNA: TGCAGCGTTGAGTCATCCGGGACAAGGTACAATGAGCAGTTCTTC.

The V and J genes are TRBV10-3 and TRBJ2-3, with D maybe TRBD2 (5 bases). Germline assignment: CDR1 ENHRY and CDR2 SYGVKD. V shed 11 bases and J shed 5 bases, with 11 bases lying between them. The CDR3 is made up of 11 amino acids. CDR3 nucleotide sequence: TGTGCCTCAAGTGCGGGAGATACGCAGTATTTT. Translating it yields CASSAGDTQYF.

This clone was recorded once. V usage is TRBV5-4 and J usage is TRBJ1-2; D not certain. The CDR3 has 14 residues. Trimming left V 4 bases short and J 11 bases short, with 21 bases between. Germline CDR1 reads SGHNT; CDR2 reads YYREEE (reference sequence). DNA for the CDR3: TGTGCCAGCAGCCTAGACATCTCAGTGGAGGGATACACCTTC. This codes for CASSLDISVEGYTF.